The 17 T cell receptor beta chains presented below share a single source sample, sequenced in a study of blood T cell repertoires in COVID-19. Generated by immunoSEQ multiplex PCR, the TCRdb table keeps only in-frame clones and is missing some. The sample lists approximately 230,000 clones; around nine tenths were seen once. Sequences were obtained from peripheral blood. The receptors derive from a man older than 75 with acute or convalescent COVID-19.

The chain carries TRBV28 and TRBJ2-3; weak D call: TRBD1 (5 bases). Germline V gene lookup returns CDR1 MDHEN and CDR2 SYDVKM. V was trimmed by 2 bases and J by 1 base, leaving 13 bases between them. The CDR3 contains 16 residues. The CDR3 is CASSLVGLGGTDTQYF. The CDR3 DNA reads TGTGCCAGCAGTTTAGTGGGGTTAGGGGGCACAGATACGCAGTATTTT. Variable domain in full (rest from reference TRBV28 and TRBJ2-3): DVKVTQSSRYLVKRTGEKVFLECVQDMDHENMFWYRQDPGLGLRLIYFSYDVKMKEKGDIPEGYSVSREKKERFSLILESASTNQTSMYLCASSLVGLGGTDTQYFGPGTRLTVL.

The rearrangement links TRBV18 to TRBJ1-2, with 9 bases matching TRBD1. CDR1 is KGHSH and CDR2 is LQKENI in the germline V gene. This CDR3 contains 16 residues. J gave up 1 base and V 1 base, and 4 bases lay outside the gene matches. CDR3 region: CASSPQPTGGNYGYTF. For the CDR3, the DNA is TGTGCCAGCTCACCACAACCGACAGGGGGTAACTATGGCTACACCTTC.

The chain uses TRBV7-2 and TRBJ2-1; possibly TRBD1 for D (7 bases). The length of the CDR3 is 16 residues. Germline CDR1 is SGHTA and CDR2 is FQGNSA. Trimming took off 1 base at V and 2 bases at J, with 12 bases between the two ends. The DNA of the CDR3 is TGTGCCAGCAGCTTAGTAGCAGGGGGGACCTACAATGAGCAGTTCTTC. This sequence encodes CASSLVAGGTYNEQFF. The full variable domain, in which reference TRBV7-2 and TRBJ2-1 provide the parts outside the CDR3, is GAGVSQSPSNKVTEKGKDVELRCDPISGHTALYWYRQSLGQGLEFLIYFQGNSAPDKSGLPSDRFSAERTGGSVSTLTIQRTQQEDSAVYLCASSLVAGGTYNEQFFGPGTRLTVL.

CDR3: CASTDRVYGYTF. CDR3 DNA sequence: TGTGCCAGTACTGACAGAGTCTATGGCTACACCTTC. This rearrangement joins TRBV19 to TRBJ1-2; tentatively, D is TRBD1 (5 bases). This CDR3 contains 12 residues. Germline V CDR1 and CDR2: LNHDA, SQIVND (reference sequence). With 7 bases removed from V and 4 bases from J, the gap between germline ends came to 10 bases.

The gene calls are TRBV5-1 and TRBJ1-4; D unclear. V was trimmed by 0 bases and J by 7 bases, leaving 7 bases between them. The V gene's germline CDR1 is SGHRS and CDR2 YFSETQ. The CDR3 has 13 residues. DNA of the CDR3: TGCGCCAGCAGCTTGGCAGGAAGTGAAAAACTGTTTTTT. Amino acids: CASSLAGSEKLFF. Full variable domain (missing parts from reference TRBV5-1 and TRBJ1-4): KAGVTQTPRYLIKTRGQQVTLSCSPISGHRSVSWYQQTPGQGLQFLFEYFSETQRNKGNFPGRFSGRQFSNSRSEMNVSTLELGDSALYLCASSLAGSEKLFFGSGTQLSVL.

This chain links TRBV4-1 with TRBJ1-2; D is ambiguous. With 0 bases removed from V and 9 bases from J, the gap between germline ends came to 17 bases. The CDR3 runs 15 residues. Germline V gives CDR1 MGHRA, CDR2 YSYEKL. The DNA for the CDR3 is TGCGCCAGCAGCCAAGATCGGGGTCTGGTGGTTAGCTACACCTTC. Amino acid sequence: CASSQDRGLVVSYTF.

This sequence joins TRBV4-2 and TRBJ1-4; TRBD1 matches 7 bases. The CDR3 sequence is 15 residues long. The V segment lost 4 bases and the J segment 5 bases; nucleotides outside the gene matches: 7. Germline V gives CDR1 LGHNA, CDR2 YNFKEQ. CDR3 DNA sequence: TGTGCCAGCAGCCGTCAAGGGACAGAAAATGAAAAACTGTTTTTT. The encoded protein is CASSRQGTENEKLFF.

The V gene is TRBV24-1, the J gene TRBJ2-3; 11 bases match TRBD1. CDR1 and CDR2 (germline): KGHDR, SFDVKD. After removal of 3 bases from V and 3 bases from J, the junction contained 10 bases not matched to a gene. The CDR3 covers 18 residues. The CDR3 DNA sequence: TGTGCCACCAGTGATGCCGGGACAGGGGGACTACCGACAGATACGCAGTATTTT. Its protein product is CATSDAGTGGLPTDTQYF.

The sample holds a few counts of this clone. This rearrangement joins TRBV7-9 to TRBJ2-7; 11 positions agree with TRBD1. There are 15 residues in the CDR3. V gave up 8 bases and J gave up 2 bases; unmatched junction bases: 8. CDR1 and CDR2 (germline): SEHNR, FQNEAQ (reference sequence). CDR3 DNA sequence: TGTGCCAGCCGACGAGGGACAGGGGGACCCTACGAGCAGTACTTC. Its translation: CASRRGTGGPYEQYF.

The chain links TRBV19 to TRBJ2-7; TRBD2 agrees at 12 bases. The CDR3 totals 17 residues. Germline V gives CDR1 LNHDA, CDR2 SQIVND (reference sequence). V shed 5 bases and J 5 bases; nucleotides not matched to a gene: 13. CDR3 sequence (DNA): TGTGCCAGTAGTCGGCAGGGTGGACTAGCGGGAAAGAACGAGCAGTACTTC. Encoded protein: CASSRQGGLAGKNEQYF.

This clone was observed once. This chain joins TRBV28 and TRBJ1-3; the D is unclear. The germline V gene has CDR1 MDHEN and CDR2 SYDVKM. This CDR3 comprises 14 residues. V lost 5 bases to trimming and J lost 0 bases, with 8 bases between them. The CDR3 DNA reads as TGTGCCAGCAGTCTCTCGAGCTCTGGAAACACCATATATTTT. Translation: CASSLSSSGNTIYF.

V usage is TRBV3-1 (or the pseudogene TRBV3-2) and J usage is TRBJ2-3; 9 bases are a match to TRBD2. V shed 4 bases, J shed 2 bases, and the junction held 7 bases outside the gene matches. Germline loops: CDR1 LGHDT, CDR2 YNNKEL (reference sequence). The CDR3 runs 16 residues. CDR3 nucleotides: TGTGCCAGCAGCCCTTATGCGGGGGGGCCCACAGATACGCAGTATTTT. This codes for CASSPYAGGPTDTQYF.

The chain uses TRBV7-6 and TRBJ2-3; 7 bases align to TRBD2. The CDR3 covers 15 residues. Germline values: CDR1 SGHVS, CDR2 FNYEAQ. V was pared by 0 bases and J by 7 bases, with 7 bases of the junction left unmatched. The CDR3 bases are TGTGCCAGCAGCTTAGCGGGAGGGCCGGGTAATACGCAGTATTTT. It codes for CASSLAGGPGNTQYF.

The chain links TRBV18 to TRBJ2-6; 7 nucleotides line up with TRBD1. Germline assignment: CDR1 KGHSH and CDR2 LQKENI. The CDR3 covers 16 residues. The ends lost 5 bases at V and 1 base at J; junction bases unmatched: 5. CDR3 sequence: CASSATQGSGANVLTF. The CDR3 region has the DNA TGTGCCAGCTCAGCGACACAGGGGTCTGGGGCCAACGTCCTGACTTTC.

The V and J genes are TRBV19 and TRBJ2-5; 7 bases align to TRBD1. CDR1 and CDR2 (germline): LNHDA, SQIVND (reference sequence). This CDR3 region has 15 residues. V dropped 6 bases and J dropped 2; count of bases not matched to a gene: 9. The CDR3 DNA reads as TGTGCCAGTAGCAGACAGGGAACCGAACAAGAGACCCAGTACTTC. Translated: CASSRQGTEQETQYF.

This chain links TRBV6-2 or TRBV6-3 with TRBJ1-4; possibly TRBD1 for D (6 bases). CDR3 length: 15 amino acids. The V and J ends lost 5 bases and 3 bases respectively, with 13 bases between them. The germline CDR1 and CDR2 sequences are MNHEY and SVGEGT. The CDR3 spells CASSNTGRPNEKLFF. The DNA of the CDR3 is TGTGCCAGCAGTAATACAGGGCGGCCTAATGAAAAACTGTTTTTT.

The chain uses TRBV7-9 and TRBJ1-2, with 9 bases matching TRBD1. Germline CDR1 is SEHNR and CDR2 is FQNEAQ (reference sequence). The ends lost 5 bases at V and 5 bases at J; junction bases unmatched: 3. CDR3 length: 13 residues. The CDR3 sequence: CASSPGQGYGYTF. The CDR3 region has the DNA TGTGCCAGCAGCCCGGGACAGGGATATGGCTACACCTTC.